The clone carrying this T cell receptor beta chain has just one count. Its cognate antigen is unknown. The entry originates in a study of cytomegalovirus exposure and HLA in healthy donors. Overall study results and limits: HLA alleles showed associations with 16,951 TCR beta sequences in a later analysis, at a 0.05 false discovery rate. Listed as cytomegalovirus-associated were 164 TCR beta chains. Reported performance of the classifier showed diagnosis of cytomegalovirus status with high specificity and sensitivity.

PCR used 60 Vbeta primers and 13 Jbeta primers. Profiling relied on immunoSEQ multiplex PCR, and the TCRdb table lists in-frame clones only, not all of them. The sample shows about 130,000 clones, under 85% of them seen only once. The TCR comes from a woman in her forties in good health and CMV-seropositive. Sequencing was done on a sample of PBMCs.

The chain's CDR3 is CAWSGGNTEAFF. CDR3 nucleotides: TGTGCCTGGAGTGGCGGGAACACTGAAGCTTTCTTT. The V and J genes are TRBV30 and TRBJ1-1; unclear D gene. V lost 1 base, J lost 1 base, and 4 bases lay in between. This CDR3 is built from 12 residues. CDR1 is GTSNPN, CDR2 SVGIG, per germline (reference sequence). The complete variable domain, with remaining parts taken from reference TRBV30 and TRBJ1-1, reads SQTIHQWPATLVQPVGSPLSLECTVEGTSNPNLYWYRQAAGRGLQLLFYSVGIGQISSEVPQNLSASRPQDRQFILSSKKLLLSDSGFYLCAWSGGNTEAFFGQGTRLTVV.